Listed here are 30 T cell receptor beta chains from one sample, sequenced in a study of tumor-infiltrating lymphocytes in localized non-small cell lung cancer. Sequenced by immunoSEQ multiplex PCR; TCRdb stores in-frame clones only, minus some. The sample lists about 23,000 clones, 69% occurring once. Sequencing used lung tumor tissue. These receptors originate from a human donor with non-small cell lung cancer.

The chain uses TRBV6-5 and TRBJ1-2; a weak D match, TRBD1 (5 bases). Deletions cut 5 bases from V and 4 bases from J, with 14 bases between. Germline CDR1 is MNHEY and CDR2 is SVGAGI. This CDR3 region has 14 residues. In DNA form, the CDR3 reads TGTGCCAGCAGTGAGGGCAGGGATACCTATGGCTACACCTTC. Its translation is CASSEGRDTYGYTF.

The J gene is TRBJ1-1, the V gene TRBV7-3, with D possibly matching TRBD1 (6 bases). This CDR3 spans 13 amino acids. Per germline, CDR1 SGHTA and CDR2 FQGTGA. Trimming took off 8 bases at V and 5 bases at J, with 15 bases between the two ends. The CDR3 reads CASASGAGTEAFF. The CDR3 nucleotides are TGTGCCAGCGCCTCAGGGGCTGGTACTGAAGCTTTCTTT.

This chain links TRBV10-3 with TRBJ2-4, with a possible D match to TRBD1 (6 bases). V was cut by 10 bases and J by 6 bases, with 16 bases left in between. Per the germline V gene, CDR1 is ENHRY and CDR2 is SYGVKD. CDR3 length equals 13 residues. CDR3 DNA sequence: TGTGCCACCTCCCCAGGGGTAACAAACATTCAGTACTTC. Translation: CATSPGVTNIQYF.

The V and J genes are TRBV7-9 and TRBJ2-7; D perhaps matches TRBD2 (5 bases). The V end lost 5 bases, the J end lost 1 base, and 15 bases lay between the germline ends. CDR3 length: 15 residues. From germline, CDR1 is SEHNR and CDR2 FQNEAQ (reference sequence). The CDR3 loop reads CASSLREARSYEQYF. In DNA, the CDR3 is TGTGCCAGCAGCCTCCGGGAAGCCCGATCCTACGAGCAGTACTTC.

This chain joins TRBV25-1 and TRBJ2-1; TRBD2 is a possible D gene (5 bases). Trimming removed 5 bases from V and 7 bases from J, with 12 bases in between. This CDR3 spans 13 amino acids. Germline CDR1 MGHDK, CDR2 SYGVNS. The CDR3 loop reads CASSWTSDNEQFF. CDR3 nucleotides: TGTGCCAGCAGTTGGACTTCGGATAATGAGCAGTTCTTC.

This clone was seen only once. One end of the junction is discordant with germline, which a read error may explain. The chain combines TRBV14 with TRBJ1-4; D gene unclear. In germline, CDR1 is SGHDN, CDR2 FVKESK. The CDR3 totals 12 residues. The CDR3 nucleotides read TGTGCCAGCAGCCAAGCGGGTTACTCCTTCTTCTTT. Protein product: CASSQAGYSFFF.

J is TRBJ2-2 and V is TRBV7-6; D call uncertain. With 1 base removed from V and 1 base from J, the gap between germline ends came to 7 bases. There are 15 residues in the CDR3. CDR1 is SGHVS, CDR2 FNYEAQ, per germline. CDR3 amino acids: CASSLVSGNTGELFF. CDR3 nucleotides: TGTGCCAGCAGCTTAGTATCTGGGAACACCGGGGAGCTGTTTTTT.

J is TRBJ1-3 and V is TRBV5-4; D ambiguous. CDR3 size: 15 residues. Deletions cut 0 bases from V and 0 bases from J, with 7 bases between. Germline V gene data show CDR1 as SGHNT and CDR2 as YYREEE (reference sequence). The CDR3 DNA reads TGTGCCAGCAGCTTGGAACGGAGCTCTGGAAACACCATATATTTT. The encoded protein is CASSLERSSGNTIYF. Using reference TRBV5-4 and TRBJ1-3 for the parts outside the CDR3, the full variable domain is ETGVTQSPTHLIKTRGQQVTLRCSSQSGHNTVSWYQQALGQGPQFIFQYYREEENGRGNFPPRFSGLQFPNYSSELNVNALELDDSALYLCASSLERSSGNTIYFGEGSWLTVV.

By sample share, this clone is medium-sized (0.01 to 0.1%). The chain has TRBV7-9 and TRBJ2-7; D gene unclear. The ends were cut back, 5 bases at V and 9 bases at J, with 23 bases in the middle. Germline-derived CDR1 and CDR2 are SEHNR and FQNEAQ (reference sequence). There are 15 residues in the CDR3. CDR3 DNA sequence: TGTGCCAGCAGCCCTAACCGCTCCCCCGCCGACGTGCAGTACTTC. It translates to CASSPNRSPADVQYF.

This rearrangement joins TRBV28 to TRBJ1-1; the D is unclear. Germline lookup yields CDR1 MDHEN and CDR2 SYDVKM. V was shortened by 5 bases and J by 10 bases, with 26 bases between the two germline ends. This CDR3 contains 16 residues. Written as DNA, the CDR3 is TGTGCCAGCAGTCCTTCAGGTGGCATCCTTGGAGAACGAGCTTTCTTT. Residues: CASSPSGGILGERAFF.

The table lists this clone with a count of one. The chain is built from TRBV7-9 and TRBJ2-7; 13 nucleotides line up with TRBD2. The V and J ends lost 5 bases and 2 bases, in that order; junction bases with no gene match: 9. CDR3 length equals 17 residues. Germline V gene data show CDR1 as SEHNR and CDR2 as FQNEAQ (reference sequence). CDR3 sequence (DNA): TGTGCCAGCAGCGCGGGTCGGACTAGCGGGGGAACCTACGAGCAGTACTTC. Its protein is CASSAGRTSGGTYEQYF.

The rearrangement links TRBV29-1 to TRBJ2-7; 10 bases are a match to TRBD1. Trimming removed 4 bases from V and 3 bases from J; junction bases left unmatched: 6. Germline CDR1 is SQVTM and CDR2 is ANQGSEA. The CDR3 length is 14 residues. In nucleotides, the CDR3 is TGCAGCGTTGTCGCCTGGACAGGGGGCTACGAGCAGTACTTC. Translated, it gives CSVVAWTGGYEQYF.

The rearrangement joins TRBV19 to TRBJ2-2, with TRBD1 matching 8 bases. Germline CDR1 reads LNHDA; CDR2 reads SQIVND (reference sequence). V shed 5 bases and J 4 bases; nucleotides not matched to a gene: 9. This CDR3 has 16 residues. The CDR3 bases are TGTGCCAGTAGTCAATCCAGGGGGCCCTTCACCGGGGAGCTGTTTTTT. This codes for CASSQSRGPFTGELFF.

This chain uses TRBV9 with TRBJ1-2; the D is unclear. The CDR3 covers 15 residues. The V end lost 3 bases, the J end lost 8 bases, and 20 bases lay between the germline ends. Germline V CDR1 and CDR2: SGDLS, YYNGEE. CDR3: CASSAETASSGGYTF. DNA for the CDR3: TGTGCCAGCAGCGCCGAAACAGCCTCCTCTGGGGGCTACACCTTC.

The chain's CDR3 is CASSPGTGLHVLTF. CDR3 DNA sequence: TGTGCCAGCAGTCCAGGGACAGGGCTCCACGTCCTGACTTTC. This chain links TRBV27 with TRBJ2-6; 9 bases map to TRBD1. Germline lookup yields CDR1 MNHEY and CDR2 SMNVEV (reference sequence). The CDR3 sequence is 14 residues long. The J segment lost 11 bases and the V segment lost 5 bases, leaving 7 bases of the junction unmatched.

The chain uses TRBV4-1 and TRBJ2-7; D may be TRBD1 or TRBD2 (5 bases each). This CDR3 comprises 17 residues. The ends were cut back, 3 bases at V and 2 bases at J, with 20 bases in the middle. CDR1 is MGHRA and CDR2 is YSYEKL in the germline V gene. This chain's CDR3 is CASSQREGARVTYEQYF. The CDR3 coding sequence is TGCGCCAGCAGCCAGAGGGAAGGGGCCAGAGTAACCTACGAGCAGTACTTC.

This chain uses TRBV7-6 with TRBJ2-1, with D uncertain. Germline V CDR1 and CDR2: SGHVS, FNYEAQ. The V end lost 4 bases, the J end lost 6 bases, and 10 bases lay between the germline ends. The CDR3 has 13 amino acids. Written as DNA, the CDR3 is TGTGCCAGCAGCTCCGATATCGGCAATGAGCAGTTCTTC. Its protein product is CASSSDIGNEQFF.

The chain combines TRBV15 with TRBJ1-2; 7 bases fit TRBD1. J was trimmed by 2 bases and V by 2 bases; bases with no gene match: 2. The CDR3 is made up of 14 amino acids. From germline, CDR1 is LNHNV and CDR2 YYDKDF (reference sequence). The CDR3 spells CATSRSDRNYGYTF. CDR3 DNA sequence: TGTGCCACCAGCAGATCGGACAGGAACTATGGCTACACCTTC.

In nucleotides, the CDR3 is TGTGCCAGCAGCTTAGGAAGGGCGGTTGAAGCTTTCTTT. It codes for CASSLGRAVEAFF. V usage is TRBV11-2 and J usage is TRBJ1-1; D unclear. V was shortened by 1 base and J by 7 bases, with 10 bases between the two germline ends. Germline V CDR1 and CDR2: SGHAT, FQNNGV. The CDR3 covers 13 residues.

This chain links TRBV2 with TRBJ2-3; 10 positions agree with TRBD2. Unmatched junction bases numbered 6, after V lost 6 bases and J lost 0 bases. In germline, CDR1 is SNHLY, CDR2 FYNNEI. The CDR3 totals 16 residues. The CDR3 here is CASRFPTSGSTDTQYF. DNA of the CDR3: TGTGCCAGCAGATTCCCGACTAGCGGGAGCACAGATACGCAGTATTTT.

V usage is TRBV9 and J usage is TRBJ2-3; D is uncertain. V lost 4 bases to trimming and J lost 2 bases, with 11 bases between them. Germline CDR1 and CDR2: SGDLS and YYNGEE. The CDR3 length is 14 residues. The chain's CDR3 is CASSKMGFTDTQYF. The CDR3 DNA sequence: TGTGCCAGCAGCAAAATGGGTTTCACAGATACGCAGTATTTT.

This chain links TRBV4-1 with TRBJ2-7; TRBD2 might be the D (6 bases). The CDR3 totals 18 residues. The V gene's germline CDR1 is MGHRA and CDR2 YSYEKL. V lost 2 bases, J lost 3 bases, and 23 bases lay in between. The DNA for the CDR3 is TGCGCCAGCAGCCAACCCGCGGTAGGAGGGAGGCCTGTCTACGAGCAGTACTTC. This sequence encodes CASSQPAVGGRPVYEQYF.

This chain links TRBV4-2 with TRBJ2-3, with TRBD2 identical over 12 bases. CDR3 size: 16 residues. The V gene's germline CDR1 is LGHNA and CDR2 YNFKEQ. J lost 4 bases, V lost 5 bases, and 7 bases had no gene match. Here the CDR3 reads CASSGRTSGISDTQYF. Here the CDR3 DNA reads TGTGCCAGCAGCGGACGGACTAGCGGGATTTCAGATACGCAGTATTTT.

This CDR3 is CASSPTSRVYNEQFF. CDR3 bases: TGTGCCAGCAGCCCTACGTCCAGGGTCTACAATGAGCAGTTCTTC. The genes are TRBV27 and TRBJ2-1; tentatively, D is TRBD1 (5 bases). Trimming pared 6 bases from V and 3 bases from J, leaving 15 bases between. This CDR3 has 15 residues. Germline assignment: CDR1 MNHEY and CDR2 SMNVEV (reference sequence).

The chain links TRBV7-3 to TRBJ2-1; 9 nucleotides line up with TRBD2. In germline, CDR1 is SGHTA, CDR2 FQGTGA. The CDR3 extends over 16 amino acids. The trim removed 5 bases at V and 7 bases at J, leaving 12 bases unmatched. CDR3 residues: CASSTSAGGNHNEQFF. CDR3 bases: TGTGCCAGCAGCACCAGCGCGGGAGGGAATCATAATGAGCAGTTCTTC.

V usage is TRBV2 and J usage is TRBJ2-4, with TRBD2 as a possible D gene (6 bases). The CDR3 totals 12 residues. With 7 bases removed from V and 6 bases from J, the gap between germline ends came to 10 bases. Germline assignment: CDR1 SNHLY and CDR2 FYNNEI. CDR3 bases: TGTGCCAGCATGGCGGGGATAAACATTCAGTACTTC. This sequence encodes CASMAGINIQYF.

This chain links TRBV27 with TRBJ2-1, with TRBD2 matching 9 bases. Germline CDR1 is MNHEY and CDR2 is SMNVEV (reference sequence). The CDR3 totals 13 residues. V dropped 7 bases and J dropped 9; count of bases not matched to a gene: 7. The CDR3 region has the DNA TGTGCCAGCATTTCCGCGGGGGGGACTGAGCAGTTCTTC. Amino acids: CASISAGGTEQFF.

CDR3 nucleotide sequence: TGTGCCAGCAGCGTAGATGTCTTCAACACCGGGGAGCTGTTTTTT. Protein product: CASSVDVFNTGELFF. The V call is TRBV9, the J call TRBJ2-2; unclear D gene. This CDR3 comprises 15 residues. V shed 0 bases and J shed 2 bases, with 8 bases lying between them. CDR1 SGDLS and CDR2 YYNGEE come from the germline V gene.

CDR3: CAGQVVSGNTIYF. The CDR3 DNA reads as TGTGCCGGTCAGGTTGTCTCTGGAAACACCATATATTTT. The chain uses TRBV30 and TRBJ1-3; D not resolved. The CDR3 runs 13 residues. V lost 8 bases and J lost 0, with 11 bases in between. The germline CDR1 and CDR2 sequences are GTSNPN and SVGIG (reference sequence).

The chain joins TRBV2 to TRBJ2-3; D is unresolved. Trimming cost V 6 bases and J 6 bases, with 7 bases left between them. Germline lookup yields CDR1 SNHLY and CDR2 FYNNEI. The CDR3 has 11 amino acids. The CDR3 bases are TGTGCCAGCAGGAAGGGTGATACGCAGTATTTT. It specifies CASRKGDTQYF.